These T cell receptor beta chains were read from a single sample in a study of T cells in Graves' hyperthyroidism and ophthalmopathy. From the multiplex PCR reads, TCRdb called clonotypes with MiXCR, one entry per CDR3 protein. The sample carries fewer than 550,000 distinct CDR3 sequences, around a quarter recorded once. Material: blood. The receptors were sampled from a woman aged 25 to 39 with Graves' ophthalmopathy. Each CDR3 is given with its conserved first and last residue. Each record gives: J gene, V gene, CDR3 length, clone size, D gene, CDR3 DNA, CDR3 protein. The D gene is left open where the match is weak. Clone size is given for some rows only: seen once, a few or many times, or a class if the clone is expanded.

TRBJ1-2,TRBV29-1,16,-,-,TGCAGCGTTGAAGAGGGGGCGGACCGCCTACGTTATGGCTACACCTTC,CSVEEGADRLRYGYTF
TRBJ1-2,TRBV6-4,12,many,-,TGTGCCAGCAGTGACGGACTCTATGGCTACACCTTC,CASSDGLYGYTF
TRBJ2-7,TRBV12-3/TRBV12-4,15,many,-,TGTGCCAGCAGTTTTGCCGGGACGGGGCCCTCCGAGCAGTACTTC,CASSFAGTGPSEQYF
TRBJ2-2,TRBV5-1,18,many,TRBD1,TGCGCCAGCAGCCCTAGATTGAAGACAGGGATCGACACCGGGGAGCTGTTTTTT,CASSPRLKTGIDTGELFF
TRBJ1-2,TRBV2,13,few,-,TGTGCCAGCAGCCGGCGGGAAAACTATGGCTACACCTTC,CASSRRENYGYTF
TRBJ1-2,TRBV27,14,many,-,TGTGCCAGCAGTTTATCGGAGGGGGGGTCTGGCTACACCTTC,CASSLSEGGSGYTF
TRBJ2-3,TRBV6-1,13,many,-,TGTGCCAGCTTTTCACAGGGCACAGATACGCAGTATTTT,CASFSQGTDTQYF
TRBJ2-7,TRBV11-1,16,few,-,TGTGCCAGCAGCCCTGCGTCCAACACTGCATCCTACGAGCAGTACTTC,CASSPASNTASYEQYF
TRBJ2-2,TRBV2,16,many,TRBD2,TGTGCCAGCAGTGCCGAGACTAGCGGGGGCGCCGGGGAGCTGTTTTTT,CASSAETSGGAGELFF
TRBJ2-5,TRBV7-3,15,-,TRBD1,TGTGCCAGCAGCGAGAGACAGGGACCTCGGGAGACCCAGTACTTC,CASSERQGPRETQYF
TRBJ2-5,TRBV12-3/TRBV12-4,16,few,-,TGTGCCAGCAGTTTAGGAAATCCCGTGTGGTCTGAGACCCAGTACTTC,CASSLGNPVWSETQYF
TRBJ1-2,TRBV6-5,14,many,-,TGTGCCAGCAGTTCCCTGACTGCCAACTATGGCTACACCTTC,CASSSLTANYGYTF
TRBJ2-5,TRBV30,12,-,-,TGTGCCTGGAGTGTACACAAGTCGACCCAGTACTTC,CAWSVHKSTQYF
TRBJ1-5,TRBV12-3/TRBV12-4,14,-,TRBD1,TGTGCCAGCGGACGGACAGGGGTCAATCAGCCCCAGCATTTT,CASGRTGVNQPQHF
TRBJ1-5,TRBV20-1,12,many,-,TGCAGTGTTTTCAGGGGCAATCAGCCCCAGCATTTT,CSVFRGNQPQHF
TRBJ1-1,TRBV3-1,14,many,-,TGTGCCAGCAGCGCACAGGGCGGGGGAACTGAAGCTTTCTTT,CASSAQGGGTEAFF
TRBJ2-5,TRBV12-3/TRBV12-4,14,many,TRBD2,TGTGCCAGCAGTTTGAGCGGGACCGGGGAGACCCAGTACTTC,CASSLSGTGETQYF
TRBJ2-7,TRBV20-1,12,many,-,TGCAGTGCTAGGGGCGAACCCTACGAGCAGTACTTC,CSARGEPYEQYF
TRBJ2-5,TRBV6-1,13,-,-,TGTGCCAGCAGGCGGGGCCTCAGTGAGACCCAGTACTTC,CASRRGLSETQYF
TRBJ2-7,TRBV2,13,-,TRBD2,TGTGCCAGCACTGCGGGGGGGCACGGCGAGCAGTACTTC,CASTAGGHGEQYF
TRBJ1-5,TRBV28,15,-,-,TGTGCCAGCAGGACGGACAGCTTTTGGAATCAGCCCCAGCATTTT,CASRTDSFWNQPQHF
TRBJ2-7,TRBV6-5,14,-,-,TGTGCCAGCAGTCGCTCGGGCATCTCCTACGAGCAGTACTTC,CASSRSGISYEQYF